This T cell receptor beta chain was found in a study of cytotoxic CD8 clonotypes in ibrutinib-treated CLL. General study findings and limits: Public clonotypes, found uncommonly, either contracted or stayed stable on treatment.

The length of the CDR3 is 14 residues. Germline CDR1 reads SGHRS; CDR2 reads YFSETQ. V gave up 0 bases and J gave up 0 bases, with 6 bases separating them. Concerning this clone itself: What it recognizes is unknown.

Depth targeted 1 in 200,000 to 1 in 1 million T cells, averaging approximately 9.3x coverage per clonotype. Using immunoSEQ multiplex PCR, the repertoire was profiled, and TCRdb retains in-frame clones only, with some absent. Of 150,000 or so clones detected, around three quarters appear once; the ten largest clones hold more than 10%. The input for sequencing was PBMCs, taken after 12 months of ibrutinib treatment. The sequence was collected from a human donor with chronic lymphocytic leukemia. This rearrangement joins TRBV5-1 to TRBJ1-1; D unresolved. The CDR3 here is CASSLARMNTEAFF. DNA of the CDR3: TGCGCCAGCAGCTTGGCACGGATGAACACTGAAGCTTTCTTT.